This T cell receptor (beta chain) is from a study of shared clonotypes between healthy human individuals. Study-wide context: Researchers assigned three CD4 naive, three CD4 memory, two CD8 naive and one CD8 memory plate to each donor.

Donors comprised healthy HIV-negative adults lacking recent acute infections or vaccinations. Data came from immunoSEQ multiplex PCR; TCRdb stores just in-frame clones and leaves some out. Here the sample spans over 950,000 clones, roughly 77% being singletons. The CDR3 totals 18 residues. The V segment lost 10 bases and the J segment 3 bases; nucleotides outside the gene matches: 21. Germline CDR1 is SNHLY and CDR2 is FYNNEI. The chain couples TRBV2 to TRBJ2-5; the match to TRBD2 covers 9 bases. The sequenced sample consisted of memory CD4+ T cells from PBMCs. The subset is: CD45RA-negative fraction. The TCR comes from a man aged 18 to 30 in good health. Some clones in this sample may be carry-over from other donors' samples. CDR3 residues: CAKQRVYQTSGGKETQYF. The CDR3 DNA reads TGTGCCAAGCAGAGGGTTTACCAGACTAGCGGAGGAAAAGAGACCCAGTACTTC.